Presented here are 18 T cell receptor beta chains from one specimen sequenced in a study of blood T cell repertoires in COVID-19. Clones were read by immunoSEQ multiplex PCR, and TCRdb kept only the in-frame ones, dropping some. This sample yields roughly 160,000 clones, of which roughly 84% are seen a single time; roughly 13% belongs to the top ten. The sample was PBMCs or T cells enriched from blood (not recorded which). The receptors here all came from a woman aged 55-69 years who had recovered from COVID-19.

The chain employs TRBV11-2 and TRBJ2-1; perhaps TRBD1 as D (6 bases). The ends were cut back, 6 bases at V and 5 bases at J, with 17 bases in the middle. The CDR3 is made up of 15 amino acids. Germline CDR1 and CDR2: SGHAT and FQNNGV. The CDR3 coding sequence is TGTGCCAGCAGAGCCCCGGCTGGGGGCCACAATGAGCAGTTCTTC. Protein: CASRAPAGGHNEQFF. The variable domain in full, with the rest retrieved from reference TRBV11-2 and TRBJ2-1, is EAGVAQSPRYKIIEKRQSVAFWCNPISGHATLYWYQQILGQGPKLLIQFQNNGVVDDSQLPKDRFSAERLKGVDSTLKIQPAKLEDSAVYLCASRAPAGGHNEQFFGPGTRLTVL.

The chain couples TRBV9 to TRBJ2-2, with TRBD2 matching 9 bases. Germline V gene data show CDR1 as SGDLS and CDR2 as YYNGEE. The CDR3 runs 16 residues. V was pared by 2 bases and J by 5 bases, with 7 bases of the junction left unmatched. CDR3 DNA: TGTGCCAGCAGCGTCGCGGGGGGGCCTGGTACCGGGGAGCTGTTTTTT. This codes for CASSVAGGPGTGELFF.

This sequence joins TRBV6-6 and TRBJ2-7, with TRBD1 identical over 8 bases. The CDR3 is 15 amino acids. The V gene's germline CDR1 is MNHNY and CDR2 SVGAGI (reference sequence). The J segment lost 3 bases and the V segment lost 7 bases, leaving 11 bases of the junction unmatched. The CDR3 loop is CASTPTGTGSYEQYF. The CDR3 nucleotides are TGTGCCAGCACGCCTACCGGGACAGGAAGCTACGAGCAGTACTTC.

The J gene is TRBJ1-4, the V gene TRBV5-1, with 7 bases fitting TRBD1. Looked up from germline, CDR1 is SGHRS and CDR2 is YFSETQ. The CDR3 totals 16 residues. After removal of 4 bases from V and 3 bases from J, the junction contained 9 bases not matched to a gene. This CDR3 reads CASSEQGSGSNEKLFF. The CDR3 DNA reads TGCGCCAGCAGCGAACAGGGGAGTGGTTCTAATGAAAAACTGTTTTTT.

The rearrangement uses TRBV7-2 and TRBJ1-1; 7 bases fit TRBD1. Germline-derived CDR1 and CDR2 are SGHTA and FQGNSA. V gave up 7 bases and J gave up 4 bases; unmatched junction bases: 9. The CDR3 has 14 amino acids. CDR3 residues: CASNLRQGGTEAFF. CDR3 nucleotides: TGTGCCAGCAACCTACGACAGGGTGGCACTGAAGCTTTCTTT. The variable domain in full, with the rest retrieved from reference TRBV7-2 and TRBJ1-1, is GAGVSQSPSNKVTEKGKDVELRCDPISGHTALYWYRQSLGQGLEFLIYFQGNSAPDKSGLPSDRFSAERTGGSVSTLTIQRTQQEDSAVYLCASNLRQGGTEAFFGQGTRLTVV.

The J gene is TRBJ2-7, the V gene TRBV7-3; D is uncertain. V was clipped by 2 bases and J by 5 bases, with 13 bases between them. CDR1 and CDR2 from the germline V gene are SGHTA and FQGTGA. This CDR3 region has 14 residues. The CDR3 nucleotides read TGTGCCAGCAGCTTATCGTTGAACTCACACGAGCAGTACTTC. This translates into CASSLSLNSHEQYF.

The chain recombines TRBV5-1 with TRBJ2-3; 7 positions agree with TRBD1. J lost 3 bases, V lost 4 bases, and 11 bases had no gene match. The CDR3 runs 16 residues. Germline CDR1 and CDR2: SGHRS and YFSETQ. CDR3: CASSVTPGQKTDTQYF. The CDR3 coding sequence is TGCGCCAGCAGCGTTACCCCGGGACAGAAAACAGATACGCAGTATTTT.

The CDR3 spells CASSEARGLPSEQYF. DNA for the CDR3: TGCGCCAGCAGTGAAGCCAGGGGGCTCCCTAGTGAGCAGTACTTC. The chain combines TRBV10-1 with TRBJ2-7; 8 bases map to TRBD1. The V segment lost 3 bases and the J segment 7 bases; nucleotides outside the gene matches: 11. The CDR3 is 15 amino acids. Germline V CDR1 and CDR2: WNHNN, SYGVQD (reference sequence).

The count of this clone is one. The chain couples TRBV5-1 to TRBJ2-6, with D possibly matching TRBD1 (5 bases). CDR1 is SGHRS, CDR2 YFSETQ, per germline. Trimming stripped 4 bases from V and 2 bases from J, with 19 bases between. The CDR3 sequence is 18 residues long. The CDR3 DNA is TGCGCCAGCAGCGAAGGGCCGCAGGGAAGCCCTGGGGCCAACGTCCTGACTTTC. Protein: CASSEGPQGSPGANVLTF.

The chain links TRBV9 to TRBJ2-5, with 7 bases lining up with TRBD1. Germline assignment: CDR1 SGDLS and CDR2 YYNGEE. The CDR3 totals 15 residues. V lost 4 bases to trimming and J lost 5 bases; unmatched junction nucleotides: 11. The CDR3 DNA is TGTGCCAGCAGCCGAGTAGGTACAGGGGTGGAGACCCAGTACTTC. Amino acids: CASSRVGTGVETQYF. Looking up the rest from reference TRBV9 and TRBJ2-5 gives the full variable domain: DSGVTQTPKHLITATGQRVTLRCSPRSGDLSVYWYQQSLDQGLQFLIQYYNGEERAKGNILERFSAQQFPDLHSELNLSSLELGDSALYFCASSRVGTGVETQYFGPGTRLLVL.

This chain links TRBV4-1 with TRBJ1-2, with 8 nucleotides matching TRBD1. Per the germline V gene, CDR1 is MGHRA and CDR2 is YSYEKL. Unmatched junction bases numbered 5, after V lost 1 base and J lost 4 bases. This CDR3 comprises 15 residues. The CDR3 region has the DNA TGCGCCAGCAGCCAAGGTAGTACAGGGGGCTATGGCTACACCTTC. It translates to CASSQGSTGGYGYTF.

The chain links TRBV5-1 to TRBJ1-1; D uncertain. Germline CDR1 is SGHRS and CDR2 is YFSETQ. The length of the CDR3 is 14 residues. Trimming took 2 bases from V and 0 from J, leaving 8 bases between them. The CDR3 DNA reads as TGCGCCAGCAGCTTACGGCAGGTGAACACTGAAGCTTTCTTT. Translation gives CASSLRQVNTEAFF.

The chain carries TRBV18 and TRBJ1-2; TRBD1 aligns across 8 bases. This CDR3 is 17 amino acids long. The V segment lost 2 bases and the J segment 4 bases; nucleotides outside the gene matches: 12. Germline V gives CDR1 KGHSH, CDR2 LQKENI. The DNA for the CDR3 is TGTGCCAGCTCACCAAATACAGGACAGGGTTTTTCCTATGGCTACACCTTC. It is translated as CASSPNTGQGFSYGYTF.

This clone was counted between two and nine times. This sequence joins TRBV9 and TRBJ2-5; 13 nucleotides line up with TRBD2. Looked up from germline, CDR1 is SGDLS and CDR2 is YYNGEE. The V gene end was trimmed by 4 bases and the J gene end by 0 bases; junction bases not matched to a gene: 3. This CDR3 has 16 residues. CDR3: CASSPGLAGHQETQYF. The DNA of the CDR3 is TGTGCCAGCAGCCCGGGACTAGCGGGGCACCAAGAGACCCAGTACTTC.

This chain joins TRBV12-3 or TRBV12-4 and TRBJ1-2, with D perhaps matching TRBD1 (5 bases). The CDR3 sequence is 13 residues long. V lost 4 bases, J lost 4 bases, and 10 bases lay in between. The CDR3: CASSSGLLYGYTF. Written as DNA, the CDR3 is TGTGCCAGCAGTTCGGGACTGCTCTATGGCTACACCTTC.

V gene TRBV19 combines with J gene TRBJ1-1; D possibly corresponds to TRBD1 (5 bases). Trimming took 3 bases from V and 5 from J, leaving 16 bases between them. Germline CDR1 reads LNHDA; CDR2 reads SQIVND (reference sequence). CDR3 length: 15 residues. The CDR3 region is CASSIRPGWRTEAFF. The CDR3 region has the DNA TGTGCCAGTAGTATTAGGCCAGGGTGGAGAACTGAAGCTTTCTTT.

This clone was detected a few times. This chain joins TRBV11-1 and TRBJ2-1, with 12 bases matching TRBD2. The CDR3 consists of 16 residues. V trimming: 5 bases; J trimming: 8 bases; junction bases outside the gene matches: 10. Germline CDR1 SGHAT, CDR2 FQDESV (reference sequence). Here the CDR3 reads CASSGRLAGGPYEQFF. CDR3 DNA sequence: TGTGCCAGCAGCGGCCGGCTAGCGGGAGGGCCATATGAGCAGTTCTTC. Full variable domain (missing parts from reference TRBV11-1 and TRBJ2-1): EAEVAQSPRYKITEKSQAVAFWCDPISGHATLYWYRQILGQGPELLVQFQDESVVDDSQLPKDRFSAERLKGVDSTLKIQPAELGDSAMYLCASSGRLAGGPYEQFFGPGTRLTVL.

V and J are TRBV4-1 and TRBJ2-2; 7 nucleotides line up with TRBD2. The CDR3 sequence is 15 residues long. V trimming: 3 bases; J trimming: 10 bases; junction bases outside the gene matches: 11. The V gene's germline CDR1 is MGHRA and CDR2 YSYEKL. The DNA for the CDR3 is TGCGCCAGCAGCCAGAATTGGGGGGGAGGAGCGGAGCTGTTTTTT. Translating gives CASSQNWGGGAELFF.